Listed here are 15 T cell receptor beta chains from one sample, sequenced in a study of T-cell memory formation after mild COVID-19. TCRdb ran MiXCR on the 5' RACE reads and lists one entry per CDR3 protein. The sample records about 400,000 distinct CDR3 sequences, around a quarter being singletons. The source material was PBMCs or a T cell subset sorted from them (not recorded which). These receptors were obtained from an adult woman who had mild COVID-19 (a few samples of this study predate the infection). Cell type and time point are not known.

The rearrangement joins TRBV10-3 to TRBJ2-5; 7 bases are shared with TRBD2. The CDR3 consists of 16 residues. V lost 5 bases, J lost 0 bases, and 9 bases stayed unmatched. The germline gives CDR1 ENHRY, CDR2 SYGVKD. The CDR3 DNA reads TGTGCCATCAGTTTGGAAGCGGGGACGTACCAAGAGACCCAGTACTTC. Translating it yields CAISLEAGTYQETQYF.

The V and J genes are TRBV9 and TRBJ1-1; D is ambiguous. There are 14 residues in the CDR3. Trimming shortened V by 0 bases and J by 4 bases, and 10 bases separated the two germline ends. Germline lookup yields CDR1 SGDLS and CDR2 YYNGEE. The CDR3 bases are TGTGCCAGCAGCGTAGGCCAGCGGGGCACTGAAGCTTTCTTT. Translation: CASSVGQRGTEAFF. The entire variable domain, with the rest obtained from reference TRBV9 and TRBJ1-1, is as follows: DSGVTQTPKHLITATGQRVTLRCSPRSGDLSVYWYQQSLDQGLQFLIQYYNGEERAKGNILERFSAQQFPDLHSELNLSSLELGDSALYFCASSVGQRGTEAFFGQGTRLTVV.

This clonotype turned up a few times. The V gene is TRBV15, the J gene TRBJ2-7; 11 nucleotides match TRBD2. The CDR3 runs to 16 residues. The trim removed 1 base at V and 8 bases at J, leaving 10 bases unmatched. Germline values: CDR1 LNHNV, CDR2 YYDKDF (reference sequence). Written as DNA, the CDR3 is TGTGCCACCAGCAGAGCCCGCCCTAGCGGGGGGATAAAGCAGTACTTC. Its translation is CATSRARPSGGIKQYF.

V and J are TRBV29-1 and TRBJ2-1; D gene uncertain. Trimming took 4 bases from V and 0 from J, leaving 1 base between them. CDR1 and CDR2 from the germline V gene are SQVTM and ANQGSEA. The CDR3 contains 11 residues. The CDR3 spells CSVGSYNEQFF. The CDR3 DNA reads TGCAGCGTTGGCTCCTACAATGAGCAGTTCTTC.

The J gene is TRBJ2-7, the V gene TRBV18, with TRBD1 matching over 9 bases. The junction had 9 bases not matched to a gene; V was cut back by 5 bases and J by 1 base. The CDR3 sequence is 16 residues long. The germline CDR1 and CDR2 sequences are KGHSH and LQKENI. CDR3 residues: CASSSYTGGISYEQYF. The CDR3 DNA sequence: TGTGCCAGCTCATCTTATACAGGGGGCATATCCTACGAGCAGTACTTC.

This clonotype was seen many times. The gene calls are TRBV3-1 and TRBJ2-7; D is ambiguous. The V end lost 4 bases, the J end lost 1 base, and 5 bases lay between the germline ends. The CDR3 has 12 amino acids. CDR1 is LGHDT, CDR2 YNNKEL, per germline (reference sequence). The CDR3 nucleotides are TGTGCCAGCAGCCGTACTTCCTACGAGCAGTACTTC. Encoded protein: CASSRTSYEQYF.

This clonotype was counted only a few times. The rearrangement uses TRBV20-1 and TRBJ2-3; D uncertain. This CDR3 comprises 15 residues. CDR1 DFQATT and CDR2 SNEGSKA come from the germline V gene (reference sequence). The V end lost 0 bases, the J end lost 5 bases, and 15 bases lay between the germline ends. The CDR3, as DNA: TGCAGTGCTAGAGATCGTCAATCTTATGGAGATACGCAGTATTTT. Translation: CSARDRQSYGDTQYF.

The chain couples TRBV6-2 or TRBV6-3 to TRBJ2-1; D perhaps matches TRBD1 (6 bases). The CDR3 length is 18 residues. Germline V lookup: CDR1 MNHEY, CDR2 SVGEGT. V was clipped by 10 bases and J by 0 bases, with 25 bases between them. The CDR3 sequence: CATWGRGSRPGSYNEQFF. The CDR3 DNA is TGTGCCACTTGGGGCAGGGGATCGCGGCCTGGCTCCTACAATGAGCAGTTCTTC.

The rearrangement links TRBV29-1 to TRBJ2-5, with D tentatively TRBD1 (5 bases). Trimming left V 2 bases short and J 2 bases short, with 12 bases between. CDR3 size: 14 residues. CDR1 and CDR2 (germline): SQVTM, ANQGSEA. The CDR3 spells CSVESRAFQETQYF. The DNA of the CDR3 is TGCAGCGTTGAAAGCAGGGCCTTTCAAGAGACCCAGTACTTC.

The chain employs TRBV29-1 and TRBJ2-1, with a weak D call TRBD2 (7 bases). This CDR3 is built from 16 residues. The V gene's germline CDR1 is SQVTM and CDR2 ANQGSEA. Trimming left V 7 bases short and J 7 bases short, with 26 bases between. The CDR3 sequence is CSDGFGVWRGPNEQFF. CDR3 in DNA: TGCAGCGACGGGTTTGGGGTGTGGCGGGGGCCAAATGAGCAGTTCTTC.

This clonotype was seen more than once but under ten times. This rearrangement joins TRBV10-3 to TRBJ1-1, with D unclear. The germline gives CDR1 ENHRY, CDR2 SYGVKD. Trimming took 2 bases from V and 5 from J, leaving 12 bases between them. There are 14 residues in the CDR3. DNA of the CDR3: TGTGCCATCAGTGAGACTTGGACGCGAACTGAAGCTTTCTTT. Its protein product is CAISETWTRTEAFF.

This clonotype was counted many times. V and J are TRBV24-1 and TRBJ2-1, with 10 nucleotides matching TRBD2. V trimming: 5 bases; J trimming: 7 bases; junction bases outside the gene matches: 7. CDR1 and CDR2 (germline): KGHDR, SFDVKD. The CDR3 runs to 15 residues. CDR3 in DNA: TGTGCCACCAGTGTTAGGCTAGCGGGAGTAAATGAGCAGTTCTTC. Translated: CATSVRLAGVNEQFF.

This sequence joins TRBV12-3 or TRBV12-4 and TRBJ2-7; 7 bases map to TRBD2. The junction had 4 bases not matched to a gene; V was cut back by 3 bases and J by 2 bases. This CDR3 spans 14 amino acids. CDR3 coding DNA: TGTGCCAGCAGTTTGGCGGGGGAAACCTACGAGCAGTACTTC. Residues: CASSLAGETYEQYF.

This clonotype was detected only a few times. The chain employs TRBV14 and TRBJ2-6; D possibly corresponds to TRBD1 (6 bases). Trimming removed 4 bases at V and 0 bases at J, with 22 bases between. The germline CDR1 and CDR2 sequences are SGHDN and FVKESK. The CDR3 sequence is 20 residues long. The DNA for the CDR3 is TGTGCCAGCAGCCCCAGACACATGACAGGTACCTACTCTGGGGCCAACGTCCTGACTTTC. Translation gives CASSPRHMTGTYSGANVLTF.

The chain carries TRBV19 and TRBJ1-2; TRBD1 matches 9 bases. The CDR3 contains 15 residues. V trimming: 3 bases; J trimming: 4 bases; junction bases outside the gene matches: 6. Per the germline V gene, CDR1 is LNHDA and CDR2 is SQIVND (reference sequence). The CDR3 DNA reads as TGTGCCAGTAGTATGTCACAGGGGGCTGGCTATGGCTACACCTTC. Translation: CASSMSQGAGYGYTF.